This entry lists 19 T cell receptor beta chains sequenced from one sample in a study of shared clonotypes between healthy human individuals (dated by TCRdb to about 2020). The library was produced with the immunoSEQ multiplex PCR assay. TCRdb's version of the immuneACCESS table is confined to in-frame rearrangements and falls short of the full clone set. An unresolved V gene accounts for under half of the shortfall where checked; the remainder is of unknown origin. The sample yields about 690,000 clones; roughly 87% were counted once. Roughly 36% of the sample is held by the ten biggest clonotypes. What was sequenced was memory CD8+ T cells from PBMCs. The sample's cell subset or site, from its label and the paper: CD45RO+ cells pooled with CCR7-negative TemRA cells. The receptor set was obtained from a man aged 18 to 29 in good health. Some clones in this sample may be carry-over from other donors' samples.

The chain joins TRBV5-5 to TRBJ1-3; D call uncertain. The CDR3 covers 17 residues. V lost 1 base to trimming and J lost 0 bases, with 14 bases between them. Germline CDR1 reads SGHKS; CDR2 reads YYEKEE (reference sequence). The CDR3 spells CASSLTSYVLSGNTIYF. The CDR3 nucleotides read TGTGCCAGCAGCTTGACATCTTACGTGCTCTCTGGAAACACCATATATTTT.

The chain uses TRBV11-2 and TRBJ2-2, with 10 nucleotides matching TRBD2. V lost 5 bases and J lost 5; bases outside the gene matches: 14. Germline lookup yields CDR1 SGHAT and CDR2 FQNNGV. CDR3 length: 18 residues. CDR3 sequence: CASSPRMVVAGGTGELFF. CDR3 nucleotides: TGTGCCAGCAGCCCTCGAATGGTGGTAGCGGGAGGAACCGGGGAGCTGTTTTTT.

The V call is TRBV7-9, the J call TRBJ2-7, with a weak D call TRBD1 (6 bases). There are 16 residues in the CDR3. Trimming cost V 1 base and J 3 bases, with 16 bases left between them. Germline CDR1 and CDR2: SEHNR and FQNEAQ (reference sequence). The CDR3 DNA is TGTGCCAGCAGCTTAGGCCTGGACAGCAGCCGCTACGAGCAGTACTTC. As protein: CASSLGLDSSRYEQYF.

The V and J genes are TRBV28 and TRBJ1-1; D is uncertain. Per the germline V gene, CDR1 is MDHEN and CDR2 is SYDVKM. The CDR3 has 12 amino acids. Between the trimmed V and J ends, which lost 6 bases and 8 bases, there was a span of 13 bases. The CDR3 sequence is CASRKRQPEAFF. Here the CDR3 DNA reads TGTGCCAGCAGAAAGCGGCAGCCCGAAGCTTTCTTT.

The chain is built from TRBV9 and TRBJ2-2; weak D call: TRBD1 (5 bases). The germline V gene has CDR1 SGDLS and CDR2 YYNGEE. This CDR3 spans 16 amino acids. Deletions cut 0 bases from V and 1 base from J, with 10 bases between. The DNA of the CDR3 is TGTGCCAGCAGCGTAGCTACCAGGGTGAACACCGGGGAGCTGTTTTTT. Translation: CASSVATRVNTGELFF.

This chain links TRBV6-4 with TRBJ2-1; TRBD2 matches at 10 bases. Germline assignment: CDR1 MRHNA and CDR2 SNTAGT. The length of the CDR3 is 15 residues. Unmatched junction bases numbered 7, after V lost 6 bases and J lost 5 bases. The CDR3 loop is CASSRTSGDNNEQFF. In DNA, the CDR3 is TGTGCCAGCAGCCGTACTAGCGGGGATAACAATGAGCAGTTCTTC.

This chain links TRBV9 with TRBJ2-5; D possibly corresponds to TRBD1 (6 bases). The V gene lost 3 bases and the J gene lost 5 bases, with 14 bases spanning the gap. Per the germline V gene, CDR1 is SGDLS and CDR2 is YYNGEE. The CDR3 length is 14 residues. The chain's CDR3 is CASSGQGLWETQYF. As DNA, the CDR3 is TGTGCCAGCAGCGGCCAGGGGTTGTGGGAGACCCAGTACTTC.

In DNA form, the CDR3 reads TGTGCCAGCAGTTTATTGCCTTGGACAGGGGGGACCACTGAAGCTTTCTTT. Its protein product is CASSLLPWTGGTTEAFF. The chain employs TRBV28 and TRBJ1-1; TRBD1 matches at 10 bases. The germline V gene has CDR1 MDHEN and CDR2 SYDVKM. With V trimmed by 1 base and J by 4 bases, 9 bases remained unmatched. The CDR3 contains 17 residues.

This rearrangement joins TRBV6-5 to TRBJ2-1; 7 bases agree with TRBD1. CDR1 and CDR2 from the germline V gene are MNHEY and SVGAGI. V lost 6 bases, J lost 9 bases, and 11 bases stayed unmatched. The CDR3 is 14 residues long. CDR3 region: CASSPRDRAFEQFF. DNA for the CDR3: TGTGCCAGCAGCCCTCGAGACAGGGCGTTTGAGCAGTTCTTC.

The V and J genes are TRBV7-9 and TRBJ2-3; 9 bases align to TRBD2. This CDR3 is 16 amino acids long. Germline V lookup: CDR1 SEHNR, CDR2 FQNEAQ (reference sequence). After removal of 0 bases from V and 3 bases from J, the junction contained 4 bases not matched to a gene. The CDR3 here is CASSLASSGVTDTQYF. CDR3 in DNA: TGTGCCAGCAGCTTAGCGTCTAGCGGGGTGACAGATACGCAGTATTTT.

This clone was seen a single time. V and J are TRBV4-1 and TRBJ2-7; unclear D gene. The CDR3 consists of 12 residues. CDR1 is MGHRA, CDR2 YSYEKL, per germline. The V end lost 0 bases, the J end lost 12 bases, and 12 bases lay between the germline ends. CDR3 in DNA: TGCGCCAGCAGCCAAGATCATGGGAACTTGTACTTC. It codes for CASSQDHGNLYF.

The chain couples TRBV5-6 to TRBJ1-1; 10 bases are a match to TRBD1. With 3 bases clipped from V and 1 base from J, the junction kept 9 bases outside the gene matches. Germline CDR1 and CDR2: SGHDT and YYEEEE. The CDR3 is 17 amino acids. DNA for the CDR3: TGTGCCAGCAGCTCGTTAGGGACAGGGGTGGAGAACACTGAAGCTTTCTTT. Translated, it gives CASSSLGTGVENTEAFF.

This chain links TRBV7-9 with TRBJ2-7, with a possible D match to TRBD1 (6 bases). The CDR3 loop spans 13 amino acids. Deletions cut 4 bases from V and 5 bases from J, with 12 bases between. Germline-derived CDR1 and CDR2 are SEHNR and FQNEAQ (reference sequence). The CDR3 coding sequence is TGTGCCAGCAGCTCGGGACATACTAACGAGCAGTACTTC. Translated: CASSSGHTNEQYF. The full variable domain, in which reference TRBV7-9 and TRBJ2-7 provide the parts outside the CDR3, is DTGVSQNPRHKITKRGQNVTFRCDPISEHNRLYWYRQTLGQGPEFLTYFQNEAQLEKSRLLSDRFSAERPKGSFSTLEIQRTEQGDSAMYLCASSSGHTNEQYFGPGTRLTVT.

J is TRBJ1-1 and V is TRBV5-6, with 8 bases aligning to TRBD1. Germline lookup yields CDR1 SGHDT and CDR2 YYEEEE. CDR3 size: 15 residues. V was clipped by 3 bases and J by 0 bases; unmatched bases: 4. CDR3 DNA: TGTGCCAGCAGCTGGGAGACAGGGGTGAACACTGAAGCTTTCTTT. As protein: CASSWETGVNTEAFF.

The chain is built from TRBV7-3 and TRBJ1-2; 9 nucleotides match TRBD1. The CDR3 runs 15 residues. Germline lookup yields CDR1 SGHTA and CDR2 FQGTGA. J gave up 3 bases and V 4 bases, and 6 bases lay outside the gene matches. The CDR3 DNA reads TGTGCCAGCAGCTCGGGACAGGGCGGGGACTATGGCTACACCTTC. Translation gives CASSSGQGGDYGYTF. Supplemented by reference TRBV7-3 and TRBJ1-2, the full variable domain reads GAGVSQTPSNKVTEKGKYVELRCDPISGHTALYWYRQSLGQGPEFLIYFQGTGAADDSGLPNDRFFAVRPEGSVSTLKIQRTERGDSAVYLCASSSGQGGDYGYTFGSGTRLTVV.

This clone was seen only once. This sequence joins TRBV7-8 and TRBJ1-1, with a weak D call TRBD1 (6 bases). Trimming pared 2 bases from V and 0 bases from J, leaving 13 bases between. In germline, CDR1 is SGHVS, CDR2 FQNEAQ. This CDR3 has 16 residues. The CDR3 protein is CASSLSGQLMNTEAFF. Here the CDR3 DNA reads TGTGCCAGCAGCTTATCAGGACAGCTCATGAACACTGAAGCTTTCTTT.

This sequence joins TRBV29-1 and TRBJ2-1, with 9 bases lining up with TRBD1. This CDR3 has 17 amino acids. V lost 6 bases and J lost 3; bases outside the gene matches: 15. Germline assignment: CDR1 SQVTM and CDR2 ANQGSEA. CDR3 DNA sequence: TGCAGCGTCGGACCCCACGAGGGACAGGGATTCTACAATGAGCAGTTCTTC. It specifies CSVGPHEGQGFYNEQFF.

The chain uses TRBV4-1 and TRBJ2-1, with D possibly TRBD2 on 6 matching bases. V lost 3 bases and J 3 bases, leaving 15 bases between the germline ends. This CDR3 spans 16 amino acids. Germline-derived CDR1 and CDR2 are MGHRA and YSYEKL. Here the CDR3 DNA reads TGCGCCAGCAGCCATCGGCGGGGACTGGACTACAATGAGCAGTTCTTC. Translating gives CASSHRRGLDYNEQFF.

The J gene is TRBJ1-2, the V gene TRBV9; a weak D match, TRBD1 (5 bases). Per the germline V gene, CDR1 is SGDLS and CDR2 is YYNGEE. This CDR3 comprises 15 residues. With 0 bases removed from V and 5 bases from J, the gap between germline ends came to 14 bases. CDR3 coding DNA: TGTGCCAGCAGCGTAGAGGGCAGGGCTCCGTATGGCTACACCTTC. This codes for CASSVEGRAPYGYTF. Combining the CDR3 with reference TRBV9 and TRBJ1-2 gives the whole variable domain DSGVTQTPKHLITATGQRVTLRCSPRSGDLSVYWYQQSLDQGLQFLIQYYNGEERAKGNILERFSAQQFPDLHSELNLSSLELGDSALYFCASSVEGRAPYGYTFGSGTRLTVV.